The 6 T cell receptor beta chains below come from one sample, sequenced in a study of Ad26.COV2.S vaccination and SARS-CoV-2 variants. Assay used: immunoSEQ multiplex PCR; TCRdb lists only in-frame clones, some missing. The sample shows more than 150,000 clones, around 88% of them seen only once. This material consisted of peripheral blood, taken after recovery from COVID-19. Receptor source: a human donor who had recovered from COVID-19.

This CDR3 is CASSLGISYEQYF. The CDR3 nucleotides read TGTGCCAGCAGCTTGGGTATTTCCTACGAGCAGTACTTC. The V and J genes are TRBV5-6 and TRBJ2-7; D not certain. Per the germline V gene, CDR1 is SGHDT and CDR2 is YYEEEE. Trimming left V 0 bases short and J 1 base short, with 5 bases between. The CDR3 spans 13 residues. Full variable domain (missing parts from reference TRBV5-6 and TRBJ2-7): DAGVTQSPTHLIKTRGQQVTLRCSPKSGHDTVSWYQQALGQGPQFIFQYYEEEERQRGNFPDRFSGHQFPNYSSELNVNALLLGDSALYLCASSLGISYEQYFGPGTRLTVT.

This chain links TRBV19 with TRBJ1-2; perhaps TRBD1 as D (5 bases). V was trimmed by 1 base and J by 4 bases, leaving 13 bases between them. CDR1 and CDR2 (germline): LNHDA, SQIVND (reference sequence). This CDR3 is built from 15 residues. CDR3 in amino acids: CASSIGQGDSYGYTF. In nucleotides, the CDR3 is TGTGCCAGTAGTATAGGGCAAGGGGATTCCTATGGCTACACCTTC.

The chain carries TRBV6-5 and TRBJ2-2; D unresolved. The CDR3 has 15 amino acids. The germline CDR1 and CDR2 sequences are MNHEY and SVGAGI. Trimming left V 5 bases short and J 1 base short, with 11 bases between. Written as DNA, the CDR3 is TGTGCCAGCAGTAGGGAACCCGGGAACACCGGGGAGCTGTTTTTT. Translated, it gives CASSREPGNTGELFF.

The CDR3 spells CASSLEGRGYFYEQYF. In nucleotides, the CDR3 is TGTGCCAGCAGCTTAGAGGGCAGGGGGTATTTTTACGAGCAGTACTTC. The chain couples TRBV11-2 to TRBJ2-7, with 7 nucleotides matching TRBD1. The CDR3 extends over 16 amino acids. Germline CDR1 reads SGHAT; CDR2 reads FQNNGV. J gave up 4 bases and V 0 bases, and 9 bases lay outside the gene matches.

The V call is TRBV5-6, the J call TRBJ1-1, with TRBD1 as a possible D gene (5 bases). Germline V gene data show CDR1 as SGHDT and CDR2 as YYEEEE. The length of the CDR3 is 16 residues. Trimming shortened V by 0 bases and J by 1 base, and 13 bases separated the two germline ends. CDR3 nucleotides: TGTGCCAGCAGCTTGGAGGGGACCAAAACGAACACTGAAGCTTTCTTT. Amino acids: CASSLEGTKTNTEAFF.

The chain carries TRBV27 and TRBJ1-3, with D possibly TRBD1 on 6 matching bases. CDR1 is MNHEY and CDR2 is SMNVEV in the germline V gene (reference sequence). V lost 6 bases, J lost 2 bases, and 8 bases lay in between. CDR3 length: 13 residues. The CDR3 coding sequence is TGTGCCAGCAGGTCAGGGGCTGGAAACACCATATATTTT. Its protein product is CASRSGAGNTIYF.